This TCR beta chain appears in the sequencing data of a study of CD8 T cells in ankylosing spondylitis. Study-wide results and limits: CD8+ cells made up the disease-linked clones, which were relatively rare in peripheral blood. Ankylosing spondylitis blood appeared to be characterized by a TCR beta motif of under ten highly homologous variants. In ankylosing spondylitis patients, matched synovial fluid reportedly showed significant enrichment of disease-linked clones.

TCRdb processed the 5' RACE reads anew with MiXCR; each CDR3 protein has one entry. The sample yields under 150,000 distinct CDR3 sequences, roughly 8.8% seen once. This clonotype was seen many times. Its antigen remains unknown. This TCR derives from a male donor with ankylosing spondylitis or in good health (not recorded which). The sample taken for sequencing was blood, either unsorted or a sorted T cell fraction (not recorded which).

The CDR3 sequence: CSVGSVANTGELFF. For the CDR3, the DNA is TGCAGTGTAGGGTCGGTGGCGAACACCGGGGAGCTGTTTTTT. The V gene is TRBV20-1, the J gene TRBJ2-2; no firm D call. The CDR3 is made up of 14 amino acids. V dropped 7 bases and J dropped 0 bases, with 12 bases sitting between them. Germline CDR1 and CDR2: DFQATT and SNEGSKA (reference sequence).